The next 14 T cell receptor beta chains were all read from a single sample in a study of T cell repertoires in cytomegalovirus infection. TCRdb used MiXCR to reprocess the reads, holding one entry per CDR3 protein. The table shows fewer than 700,000 distinct CDR3 sequences, with 24% occurring only once. Material for sequencing was CD8+ T cells from PBMCs. The receptors come from a human donor in good health (CMV status not recorded). Some clones in this sample may be carry-over from other donors' samples.

CDR3 residues: CSASPKRSGELFF. The CDR3 DNA follows: TGCAGTGCTAGCCCAAAGAGATCCGGGGAGCTGTTTTTT. The chain has TRBV20-1 and TRBJ2-2; D is unresolved. V gave up 3 bases and J gave up 6 bases, with 11 bases separating them. This CDR3 comprises 13 residues. Germline-derived CDR1 and CDR2 are DFQATT and SNEGSKA (reference sequence).

In its sample, this clonotype was seen many times. The CDR3, as DNA: TGTGCCAGCAGCTTACTTCCAGGGGAGGGCTACACCTTC. Translating gives CASSLLPGEGYTF. The V and J genes are TRBV7-8 and TRBJ1-2; a possible D gene is TRBD1 (6 bases). Germline loops: CDR1 SGHVS, CDR2 FQNEAQ. The CDR3 is made up of 13 amino acids. V lost 2 bases, J lost 8 bases, and 12 bases lay in between. The whole variable domain, filled in from reference TRBV7-8 and TRBJ1-2, reads GAGVSQSPRYKVAKRGQDVALRCDPISGHVSLFWYQQALGQGPEFLTYFQNEAQLDKSGLPSDRFFAERPEGSVSTLKIQRTQQEDSAVYLCASSLLPGEGYTFGSGTRLTVV.

This clonotype was detected only a few times. This CDR3 is CSARDRFVERGQFF. The CDR3 nucleotides are TGCAGTGCTAGAGATCGGTTCGTAGAGCGGGGGCAGTTCTTC. The gene calls are TRBV20-1 and TRBJ2-1, with 7 bases lining up with TRBD2. Trimming took 0 bases from V and 12 from J; bases not matched to a gene: 11. Germline lookup yields CDR1 DFQATT and CDR2 SNEGSKA (reference sequence). The CDR3 consists of 14 residues.

This clonotype was seen a few times. The rearrangement joins TRBV7-9 to TRBJ1-2, with TRBD1 matching over 9 bases. CDR3 size: 14 residues. V lost 5 bases to trimming and J lost 3 bases; unmatched junction nucleotides: 4. The germline V gene encodes CDR1 SEHNR and CDR2 FQNEAQ (reference sequence). Here the CDR3 DNA reads TGTGCCAGCAGCGGCCGGACAGGGGACTATGGCTACACCTTC. It encodes CASSGRTGDYGYTF.

The chain has TRBV20-1 and TRBJ1-2; 8 bases align to TRBD1. V shed 0 bases and J 7 bases; nucleotides not matched to a gene: 13. The CDR3 spans 16 residues. Germline CDR1 DFQATT, CDR2 SNEGSKA (reference sequence). CDR3 DNA: TGCAGTGCTAGAGATCGTGGGGACAGGCAGCCCGGTGGCTACACCTTC. It yields the protein CSARDRGDRQPGGYTF.

This clonotype was counted a few times. The V call is TRBV14, the J call TRBJ1-1; 7 positions match TRBD1. CDR3 size: 16 residues. With V trimmed by 0 bases and J by 10 bases, 14 bases remained unmatched. Germline V gives CDR1 SGHDN, CDR2 FVKESK. The CDR3 DNA follows: TGTGCCAGCAGCCAAGATTTTTTGAGAGGGGGCGTTCCAGCTTTCTTT. Translating gives CASSQDFLRGGVPAFF.

A remark on this clonotype: A single base separates this from a much larger clone, so it may be a read error. The chain carries TRBV6-8 and TRBJ1-2; D gene uncertain. The CDR3 extends over 13 amino acids. CDR1 and CDR2 (germline): MNHGY, SAAAGT. Here the CDR3 DNA reads TGTACCAGCAGTTATCCTGGGGACTATGGCTACACCTTC. Protein product: CTSSYPGDYGYTF.

This clonotype was seen a handful of times. This chain links TRBV5-6 with TRBJ1-2; D remains unclear. V shed 0 bases and J shed 7 bases, with 16 bases lying between them. This CDR3 is 15 amino acids long. Germline V gives CDR1 SGHDT, CDR2 YYEEEE. CDR3 residues: CASSLGPAPSPGYTF. CDR3 bases: TGTGCCAGCAGCTTGGGACCGGCCCCGTCCCCTGGCTACACCTTC.

This clonotype was counted many times. V gene TRBV29-1 combines with J gene TRBJ1-2; weak D call: TRBD1 (5 bases). In germline, CDR1 is SQVTM, CDR2 ANQGSEA. V was cut by 7 bases and J by 8 bases, with 14 bases left in between. CDR3 length: 11 amino acids. The CDR3 nucleotides are TGCAGCGGGGGGAGATCAGAAGGCTACACCTTC. It specifies CSGGRSEGYTF.

This rearrangement joins TRBV19 to TRBJ1-1; D is unresolved. V was shortened by 7 bases and J by 5 bases, with 8 bases between the two germline ends. The CDR3 is 11 amino acids. Germline CDR1 LNHDA, CDR2 SQIVND (reference sequence). This CDR3 reads CASTRSTEAFF. CDR3 DNA: TGTGCCAGTACGAGGTCAACTGAAGCTTTCTTT.

This rearrangement joins TRBV6-2 or TRBV6-3 to TRBJ2-4; D may be TRBD1 (5 bases). This CDR3 contains 13 residues. The germline V gene encodes CDR1 MNHEY and CDR2 SVGEGT. Trimming left V 10 bases short and J 3 bases short, with 13 bases between. The CDR3 here is CATTGEIKNIQYF. DNA for the CDR3: TGTGCCACCACAGGAGAGATCAAAAACATTCAGTACTTC.

This clonotype was detected ten times or more. V and J are TRBV6-1 and TRBJ2-2, with a possible D match to TRBD1 (5 bases). CDR1 and CDR2 from the germline V gene are MNHNS and SASEGT. The CDR3 loop spans 13 amino acids. Trimming removed 6 bases at V and 3 bases at J, with 8 bases between. Here the CDR3 reads CASSGHYTGELFF. The CDR3 DNA follows: TGTGCCAGCAGCGGACACTACACCGGGGAGCTGTTTTTT.

This clonotype is medium-sized (0.01 to 0.1%). The chain links TRBV7-9 to TRBJ2-3; no definite D call. Trimming took off 1 base at V and 2 bases at J, with 7 bases between the two ends. Germline CDR1 SEHNR, CDR2 FQNEAQ (reference sequence). The CDR3 contains 14 residues. CDR3 sequence: CASSLGVDTDTQYF. For the CDR3, the DNA is TGTGCCAGCAGCTTAGGAGTCGACACAGATACGCAGTATTTT.

This clonotype has only a few counts. The rearrangement links TRBV3-1 to TRBJ2-2, with TRBD1 identical over 10 bases. The CDR3 is 15 amino acids. Germline CDR1 and CDR2: LGHDT and YNNKEL (reference sequence). The trim removed 4 bases at V and 4 bases at J, leaving 3 bases unmatched. As DNA, the CDR3 is TGTGCCAGCAGCCCGGGGGACAGGGGCACCGGGGAGCTGTTTTTT. It encodes CASSPGDRGTGELFF.